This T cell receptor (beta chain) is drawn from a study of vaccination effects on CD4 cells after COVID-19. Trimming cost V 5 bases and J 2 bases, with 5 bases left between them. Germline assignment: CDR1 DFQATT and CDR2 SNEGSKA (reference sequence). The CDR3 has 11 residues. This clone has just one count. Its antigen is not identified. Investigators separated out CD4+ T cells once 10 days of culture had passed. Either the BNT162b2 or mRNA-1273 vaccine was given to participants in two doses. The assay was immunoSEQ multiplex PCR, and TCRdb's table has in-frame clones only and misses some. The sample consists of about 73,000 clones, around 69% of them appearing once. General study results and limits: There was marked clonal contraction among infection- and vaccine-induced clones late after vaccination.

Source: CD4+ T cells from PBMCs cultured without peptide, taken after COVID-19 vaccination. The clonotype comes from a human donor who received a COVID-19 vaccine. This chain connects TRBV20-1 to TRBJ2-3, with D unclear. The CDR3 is CSASPTDTQYF. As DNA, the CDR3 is TGCAGTGCTTCCCCCACAGATACGCAGTATTTT.